Given below is one T cell receptor (beta chain) in context. In this sample, this clonotype turned up many times. Its antigen is not yet known. It has no much larger one-base neighbor in the sample; base qualities were not kept. Healthy controls were blood bank volunteers in Maryland, USA. For the sorted-subset TCR libraries, the starting material was 1 million sorted CD4+ or CD8+ T cells. PBMCs were separated from peripheral blood using Ficoll-Hypaque density gradient centrifugation and then cryopreserved in liquid nitrogen. The study also sequenced paired sorted CD4+ and CD8+ subsets from healthy controls, HAM/TSP patients and MS patients. The sample originates from a study of neurological immune-mediated disorders (dated 2019 in TCRdb). Turning to the overall study: Peripheral blood TCR-beta repertoires from patients with HTLV-I-associated myelopathy (HAM/TSP), patients with multiple sclerosis, and healthy controls were compared in the study using UMI-based sequencing. The approximately 110 TCR-beta libraries included longitudinal samples, technical triplicates and paired sorted CD4+ and CD8+ T-cell subsets alongside PBMC samples. The cohort comprised 65 to 75 subjects: approximately 15 HAM/TSP patients, around 35 multiple sclerosis patients and around 20 healthy controls. Points the paper makes about the study in general: TCR clonal expansion was highest in HAM/TSP patients and lowest in MS patients, with MS patients falling below even healthy controls. Across subjects, expanded clones never shared an identical CDR3 amino acid sequence, which suggests that the TCR-beta repertoires in every group were private.

V and J are truncated by 0 bases and 0 bases respectively, leaving an intervening sequence of 15 bases. The CDR3 spans 18 residues, from the cysteine through the phenylalanine. The read is trimmed to its CDR3 DNA, 54 bases read in frame from base 1. Sequences LNHNV (CDR1) and YYDKDF (CDR2) are obtained from the germline V gene (reference sequence). To synthesize cDNA, template-switch 5'RACE was performed with a primer carrying a 10-nucleotide random unique molecular identifier so that each TCR transcript was tagged. Each sequencing run produced over 200 million TCR-beta sequences covering 15-18 subjects. Total RNA was extracted with the RNeasy kit. Using the KAPA Real-time Library Amplification kit, TCR-beta VDJ regions were amplified with primers for the TCR constant region and the 5'RACE anchor. A first PCR added sample indexes and Illumina adaptors, and a second PCR then raised library yield. After Ampure bead purification, the TCR product of roughly 650 bp was size-selected on a 2% E-gel SizeSelection system. Before pooling, library quality was assessed on a Bioanalyzer, concentration was determined with Qubit, and library quantification was performed with the Kapa Library Quantification kit. An Illumina HiSeq 2500 was used to sequence the libraries paired-end at 2 x 150 bp. To increase sequence diversity, roughly 24-32% phiX was spiked into each library pool. The authors' pipeline ran thus. Quality-filtered reads were processed with the UMI-based MiGEC pipeline, and over 90% of raw TCR sequences were removed by the MiGEC pipeline during error correction. IMGT germline references were used for alignment of VDJ genes, and clonotypes were defined by a unique CDR3 amino acid sequence together with V-J genes. Clonal expansion, Shannon diversity and CDR3 relatedness were evaluated with VDJtools (CalcPairwiseDistances, ClusterSamples), while phylogenetic trees were built in CLCbio workbench. Expanded clones were defined as having at least 8 unique UMIs, based on coefficient-of-variation modelling across technical triplicates. TCRdb handled the public reads itself, with Q25 trimming in fastp and clone calling in MiXCR, and kept productive beta chains. Every CDR3 protein is listed once, alongside the most common genes and DNA of its rows. V and J calls and clone size were set by TCRdb, not the authors. For this sample there are 15,000 to 20,000 distinct CDR3 sequences; roughly 10% appear just once. The leading ten clones occupy under 30% of the sample.

Input material: CD8+ T cells from blood. This sequence was found in a woman aged 50 to 60 in good health. Here the chain combines TRBV15 and TRBJ2-1, with no reliable assignment of the D segment. This receptor has the CDR3 CATSRDHPARDSYNEQFF. In nucleotides, the sequence is TGTGCCACCAGCAGAGATCATCCAGCACGAGACTCCTACAATGAGCAGTTCTTC. Reference TRBV15 and TRBJ2-1 proteins supply the regions before and after the CDR3; the full variable domain is: DAMVIQNPRYQVTQFGKPVTLSCSQTLNHNVMYWYQQKSSQAPKLLFHYYDKDFNNEADTPDNFQSRRPNTSFCFLDIRSPGLGDTAMYLCATSRDHPARDSYNEQFFGPGTRLTVL.